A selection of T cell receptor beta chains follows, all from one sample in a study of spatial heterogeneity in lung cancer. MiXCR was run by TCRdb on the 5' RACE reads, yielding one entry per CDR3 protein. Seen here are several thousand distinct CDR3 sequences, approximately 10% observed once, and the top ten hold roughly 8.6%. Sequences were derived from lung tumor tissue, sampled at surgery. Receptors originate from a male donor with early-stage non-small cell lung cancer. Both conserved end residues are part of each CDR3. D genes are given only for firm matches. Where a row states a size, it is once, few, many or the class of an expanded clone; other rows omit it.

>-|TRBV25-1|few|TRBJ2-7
TGTGCCTGCGGGGAAACCTACGAGCAGTACTTC
CACGETYEQYF
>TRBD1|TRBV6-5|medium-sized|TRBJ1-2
TGTGCCAGCAGTTACTCTAGGACAGGAGGAAACTATGGCTACACCTTC
CASSYSRTGGNYGYTF
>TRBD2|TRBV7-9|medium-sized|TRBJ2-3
TGTGCCATCAGCGGGAGAGGCACAGATACGCAGTATTTT
CAISGRGTDTQYF
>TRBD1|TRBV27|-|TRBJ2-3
TGTGCCAGCCTAAGCCGGGACAGGGGTATAGATCGGGATCGGGGAGATACGCAGTATTTT
CASLSRDRGIDRDRGDTQYF
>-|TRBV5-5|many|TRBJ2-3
TGTGCCAGCAGCTATCGAGCTAGCACAGATACGCAGTATTTT
CASSYRASTDTQYF
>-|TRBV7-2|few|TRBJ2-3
TGTGCCAGCAGCTTAGCCCCGGGCTCAGATACGCAGTATTTT
CASSLAPGSDTQYF
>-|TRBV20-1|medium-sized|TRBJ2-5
TGCAGTGCTAGCGGGTCAGAAGAGACCCAGTACTTC
CSASGSEETQYF
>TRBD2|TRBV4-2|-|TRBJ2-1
TGTGCCAGCAGCCAGGAGAGCGGGAGGGCCTCCTATGAGCAGTTCTTC
CASSQESGRASYEQFF
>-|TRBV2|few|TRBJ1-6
TGTGCCAGCCGTCTGGGCACGGATTCACCCCTCCACTTT
CASRLGTDSPLHF
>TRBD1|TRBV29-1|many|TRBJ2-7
TGCAGCGCTTACCGACAGGGTCCCAGTGAGCAGTACTTC
CSAYRQGPSEQYF
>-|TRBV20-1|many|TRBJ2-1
TGCAGTGCTCCAGACCGGGAAAGGGGCGTCAATGAGCAGTTCTTC
CSAPDRERGVNEQFF
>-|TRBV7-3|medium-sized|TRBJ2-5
TGTGCCAGCAGCTCACAAACCGGGCCTCAAGAGACCCAGTACTTC
CASSSQTGPQETQYF
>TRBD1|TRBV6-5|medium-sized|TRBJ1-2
TGTGCCAGCAGTTACGGGACAGGAAGATCTAACTATGGCTACACCTTC
CASSYGTGRSNYGYTF
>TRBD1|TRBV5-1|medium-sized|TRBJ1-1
TGCGCCAGCAGCACGACAGGGCTGAACACTGAAGCTTTCTTT
CASSTTGLNTEAFF
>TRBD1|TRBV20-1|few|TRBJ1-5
TGCAGTGCTCGGACAGGGCGGGGCAGCAATCAGCCCCAGCATTTT
CSARTGRGSNQPQHF
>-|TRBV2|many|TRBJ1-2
TGTGCCAGCAGTCTAGGTGGCTACACCTTC
CASSLGGYTF
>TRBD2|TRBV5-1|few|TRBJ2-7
TGCGCCAGCAGCTACGGGACTAGCGACTCCTACGAGCAGTACTTC
CASSYGTSDSYEQYF
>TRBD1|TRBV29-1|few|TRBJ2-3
TGCAGCGTCGTGCTTGACAGGGGAAGCACAGATACGCAGTATTTT
CSVVLDRGSTDTQYF
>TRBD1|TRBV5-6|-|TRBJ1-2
TGTGCCAGCAGCTTGGCCGGGACAGGGGGCGCTGGCTACACCTTC
CASSLAGTGGAGYTF
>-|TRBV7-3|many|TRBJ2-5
TGTGCCAGCAGCTTAGAGCTCCAAGAGACCCAGTACTTC
CASSLELQETQYF
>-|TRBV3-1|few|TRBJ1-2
TGTGCCAGCAGCCCCAACAGACAGGATCATGGCTACACCTTC
CASSPNRQDHGYTF
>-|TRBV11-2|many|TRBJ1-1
TGTGCCAGCAGCTTCGTACCCACAAAGAACACTGAAGCTTTCTTT
CASSFVPTKNTEAFF
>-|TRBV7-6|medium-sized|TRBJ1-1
TGTGCCAGCAGCATAGAGCTCAACACTGAAGCTTTCTTT
CASSIELNTEAFF
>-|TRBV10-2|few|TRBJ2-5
TGCGCCACGCTAGGGGTTACCTCGGGGGAGACCCAGTACTTC
CATLGVTSGETQYF
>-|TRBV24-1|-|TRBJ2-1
TGTGCCACCAGTGTTCGGGGCTTGGGGGATGAGCAGTTCTTC
CATSVRGLGDEQFF
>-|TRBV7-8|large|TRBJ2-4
TGTGCCAGCAGCAACGACAGGGCCGGGGGAAACATTCAGTACTTC
CASSNDRAGGNIQYF
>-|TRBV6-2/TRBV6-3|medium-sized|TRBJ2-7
TGTGCCAGCAGTTACCCTTGGGGTGGCGAGCAGTACTTC
CASSYPWGGEQYF
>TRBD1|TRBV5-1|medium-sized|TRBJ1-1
TGCGCCAGCAGCGAGGGGACAGCGAACACTGAAGCTTTCTTT
CASSEGTANTEAFF
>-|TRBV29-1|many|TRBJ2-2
TGCCGCGTCAAGGACGAAAACACCGGGGAGCTGTTTTTT
CRVKDENTGELFF
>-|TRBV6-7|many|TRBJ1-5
TGTGCCAGCAGTTACGAGAGGGGTCATAGCAATCAGCCCCAGCATTTT
CASSYERGHSNQPQHF
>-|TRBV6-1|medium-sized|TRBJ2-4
TGTGCCAGCAGGGCCGAGGGGCGAGCCAAAAACATTCAGTACTTC
CASRAEGRAKNIQYF
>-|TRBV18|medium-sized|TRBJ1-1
TGTGCCAGCTCACCACCGAAGGGGAACACTGAAGCTTTCTTT
CASSPPKGNTEAFF
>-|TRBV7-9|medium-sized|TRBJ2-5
TGTGCCAGCAGCTTTGGAACGGGACAAGAGACCCAGTACTTC
CASSFGTGQETQYF
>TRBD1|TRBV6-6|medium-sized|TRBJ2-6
TGTGCCAGCAGTTACTCGACAGGGGGCGTTGGGGCCAACGTCCTGACTTTC
CASSYSTGGVGANVLTF
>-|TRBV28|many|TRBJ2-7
TGTGCCAGCAGCCCCGTTGGAGGTTCCTACGAGCAGTACTTC
CASSPVGGSYEQYF
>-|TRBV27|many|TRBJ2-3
TGTGCCAGCAATCAGGGCGGTACGCAGTATTTT
CASNQGGTQYF
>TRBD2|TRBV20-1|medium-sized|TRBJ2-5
TGCAGTGCTGGCAGTAGGACTAGCGTGAGGGAGACCCAGTACTTC
CSAGSRTSVRETQYF
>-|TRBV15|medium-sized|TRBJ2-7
TGTGCCACCAGCAGAGAGGGGGACTCCTACGAGCAGTACTTC
CATSREGDSYEQYF